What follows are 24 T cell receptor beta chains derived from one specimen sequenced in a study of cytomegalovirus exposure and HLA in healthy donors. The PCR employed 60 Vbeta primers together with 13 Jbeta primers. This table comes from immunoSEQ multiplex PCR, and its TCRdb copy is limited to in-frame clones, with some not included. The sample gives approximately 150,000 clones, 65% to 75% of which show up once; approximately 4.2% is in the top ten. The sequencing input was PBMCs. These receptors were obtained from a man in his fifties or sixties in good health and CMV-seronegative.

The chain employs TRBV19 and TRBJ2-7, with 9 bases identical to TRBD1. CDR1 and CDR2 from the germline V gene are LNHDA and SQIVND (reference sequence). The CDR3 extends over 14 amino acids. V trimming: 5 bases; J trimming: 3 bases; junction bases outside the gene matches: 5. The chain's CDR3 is CASSEETGGYEQYF. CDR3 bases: TGTGCCAGTAGTGAAGAGACAGGGGGCTACGAGCAGTACTTC.

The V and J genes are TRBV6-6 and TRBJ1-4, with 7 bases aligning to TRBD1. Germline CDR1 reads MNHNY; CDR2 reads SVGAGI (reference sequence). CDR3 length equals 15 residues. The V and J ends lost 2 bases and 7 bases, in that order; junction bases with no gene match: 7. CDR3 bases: TGTGCCAGCAGTTACGCACAGGGGTCGTTTGAAAAACTGTTTTTT. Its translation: CASSYAQGSFEKLFF.

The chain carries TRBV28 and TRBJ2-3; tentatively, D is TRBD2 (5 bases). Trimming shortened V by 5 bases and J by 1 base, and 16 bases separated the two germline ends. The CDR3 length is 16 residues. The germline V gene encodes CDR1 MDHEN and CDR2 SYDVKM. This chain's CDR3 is CASSLTGVHGTDTQYF. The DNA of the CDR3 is TGTGCCAGCAGTCTGACCGGGGTCCACGGCACAGATACGCAGTATTTT.

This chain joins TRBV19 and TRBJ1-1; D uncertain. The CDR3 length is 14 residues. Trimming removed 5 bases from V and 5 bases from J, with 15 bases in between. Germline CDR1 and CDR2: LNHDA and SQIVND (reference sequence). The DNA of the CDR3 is TGTGCCAGTAGTCTCTGGTCCCGGAGGACTGAAGCTTTCTTT. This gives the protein CASSLWSRRTEAFF.

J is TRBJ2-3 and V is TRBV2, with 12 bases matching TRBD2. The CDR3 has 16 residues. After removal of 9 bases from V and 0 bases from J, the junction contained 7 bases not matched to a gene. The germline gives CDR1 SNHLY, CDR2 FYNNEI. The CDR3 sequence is CARGTSGSSSTDTQYF. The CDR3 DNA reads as TGTGCCAGAGGGACTAGCGGGTCCTCTAGCACAGATACGCAGTATTTT.

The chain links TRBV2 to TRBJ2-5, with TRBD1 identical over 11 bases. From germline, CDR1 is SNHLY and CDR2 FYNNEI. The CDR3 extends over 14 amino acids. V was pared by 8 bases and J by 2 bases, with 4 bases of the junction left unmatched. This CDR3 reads CASWTGGFQETQYF. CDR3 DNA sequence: TGTGCCAGCTGGACAGGGGGCTTTCAAGAGACCCAGTACTTC.

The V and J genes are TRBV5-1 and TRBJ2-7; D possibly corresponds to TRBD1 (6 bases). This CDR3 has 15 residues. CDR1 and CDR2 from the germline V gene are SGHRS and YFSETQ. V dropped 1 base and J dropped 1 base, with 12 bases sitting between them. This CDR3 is CASSLMGAGSYEQYF. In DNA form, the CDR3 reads TGCGCCAGCAGCTTGATGGGGGCAGGGTCCTACGAGCAGTACTTC.

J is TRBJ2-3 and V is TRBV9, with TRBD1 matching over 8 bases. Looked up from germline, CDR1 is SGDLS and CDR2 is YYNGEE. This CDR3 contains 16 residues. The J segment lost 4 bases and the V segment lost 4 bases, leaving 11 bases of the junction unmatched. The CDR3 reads CASSPRDRWRPDTQYF. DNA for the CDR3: TGTGCCAGCAGCCCGCGGGACAGGTGGCGGCCAGATACGCAGTATTTT.

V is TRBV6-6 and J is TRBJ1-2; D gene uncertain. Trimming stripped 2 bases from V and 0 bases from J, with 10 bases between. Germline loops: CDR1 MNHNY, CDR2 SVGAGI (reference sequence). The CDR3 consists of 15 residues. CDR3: CASSYESLANYGYTF. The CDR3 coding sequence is TGTGCCAGCAGTTACGAGAGTTTAGCTAACTATGGCTACACCTTC.

CDR3: CASSEEESRPGSLNEQFF. The CDR3 DNA follows: TGTGCCAGCAGTGAAGAGGAGTCCCGACCGGGATCATTAAATGAGCAGTTCTTC. The rearrangement links TRBV6-4 to TRBJ2-1, with D perhaps TRBD2 (5 bases). Germline V lookup: CDR1 MRHNA, CDR2 SNTAGT. Trimming took 3 bases from V and 7 from J, leaving 25 bases between them. The CDR3 length is 18 residues.

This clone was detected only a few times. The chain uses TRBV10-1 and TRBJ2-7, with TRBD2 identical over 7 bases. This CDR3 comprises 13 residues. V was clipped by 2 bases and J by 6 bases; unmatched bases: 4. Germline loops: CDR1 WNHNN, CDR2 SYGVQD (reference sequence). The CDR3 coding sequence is TGCGCCAGCAGTGAGAGTCGCGGGGGCGAGCAGTACTTC. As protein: CASSESRGGEQYF.

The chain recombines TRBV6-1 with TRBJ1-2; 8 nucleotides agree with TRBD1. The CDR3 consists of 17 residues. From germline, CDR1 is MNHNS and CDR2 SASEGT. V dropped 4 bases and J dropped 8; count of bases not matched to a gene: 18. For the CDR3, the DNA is TGTGCCAGCAGTGTGGGAGTATTGGACAGGGCGTCGAAAGGCTACACCTTC. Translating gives CASSVGVLDRASKGYTF.

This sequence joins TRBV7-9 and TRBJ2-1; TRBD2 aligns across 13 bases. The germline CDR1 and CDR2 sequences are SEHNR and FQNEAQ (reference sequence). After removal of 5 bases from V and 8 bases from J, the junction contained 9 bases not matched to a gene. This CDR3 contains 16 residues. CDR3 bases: TGTGCCAGCAGCGAAACTAGCGGGAGGGCCCAGGATGAGCAGTTCTTC. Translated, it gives CASSETSGRAQDEQFF.

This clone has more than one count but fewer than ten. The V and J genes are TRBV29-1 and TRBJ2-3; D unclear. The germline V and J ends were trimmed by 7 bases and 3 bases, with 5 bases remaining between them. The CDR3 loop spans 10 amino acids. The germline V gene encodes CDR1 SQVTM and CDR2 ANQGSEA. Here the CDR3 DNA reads TGCAGCGGAACTACAGATACGCAGTATTTT. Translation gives CSGTTDTQYF.

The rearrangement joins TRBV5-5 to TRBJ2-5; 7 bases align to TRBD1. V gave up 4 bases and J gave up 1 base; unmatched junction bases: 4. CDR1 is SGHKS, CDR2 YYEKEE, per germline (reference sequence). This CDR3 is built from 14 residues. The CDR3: CASSLRGPQETQYF. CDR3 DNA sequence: TGTGCCAGCAGCCTGAGGGGGCCCCAAGAGACCCAGTACTTC.

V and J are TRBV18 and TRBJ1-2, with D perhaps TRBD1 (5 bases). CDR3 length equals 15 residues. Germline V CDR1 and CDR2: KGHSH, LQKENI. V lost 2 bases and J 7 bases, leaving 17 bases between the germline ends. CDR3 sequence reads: CASSPVDSGEGGYTF. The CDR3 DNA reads TGTGCCAGCTCACCAGTAGACTCGGGGGAAGGTGGCTACACCTTC.

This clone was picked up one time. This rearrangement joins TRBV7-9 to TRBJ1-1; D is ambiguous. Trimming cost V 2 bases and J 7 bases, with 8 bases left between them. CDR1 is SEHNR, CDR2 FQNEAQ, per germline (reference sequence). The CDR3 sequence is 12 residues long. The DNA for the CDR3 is TGTGCCAGCAGCTTAATCAGTGATGAAGCTTTCTTT. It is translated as CASSLISDEAFF.

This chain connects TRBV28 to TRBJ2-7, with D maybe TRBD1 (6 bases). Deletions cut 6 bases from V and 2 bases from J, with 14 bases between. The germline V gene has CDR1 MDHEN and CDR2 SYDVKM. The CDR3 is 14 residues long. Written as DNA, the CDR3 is TGTGCCAGCAGCCGTGGACAGTTCCCCTACGAGCAGTACTTC. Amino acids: CASSRGQFPYEQYF.

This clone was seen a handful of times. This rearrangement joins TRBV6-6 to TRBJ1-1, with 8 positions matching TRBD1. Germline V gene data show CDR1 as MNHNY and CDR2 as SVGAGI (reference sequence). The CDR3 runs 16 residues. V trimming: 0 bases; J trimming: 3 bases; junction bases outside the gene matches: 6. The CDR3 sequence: CASSYSTAGGDTEAFF. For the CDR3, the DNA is TGTGCCAGCAGTTACTCGACGGCAGGGGGCGACACTGAAGCTTTCTTT.

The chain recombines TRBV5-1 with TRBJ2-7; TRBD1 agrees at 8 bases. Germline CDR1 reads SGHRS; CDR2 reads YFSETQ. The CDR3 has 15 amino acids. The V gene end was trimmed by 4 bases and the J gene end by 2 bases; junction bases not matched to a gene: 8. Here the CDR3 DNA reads TGCGCCAGCAGCACGGCCGGGACAGGACCCTACGAGCAGTACTTC. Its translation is CASSTAGTGPYEQYF.

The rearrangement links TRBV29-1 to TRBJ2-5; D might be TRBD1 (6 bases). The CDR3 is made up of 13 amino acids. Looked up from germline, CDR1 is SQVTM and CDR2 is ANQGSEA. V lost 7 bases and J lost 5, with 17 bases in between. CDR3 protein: CSASGQQGETQYF. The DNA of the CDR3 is TGCAGCGCCTCAGGACAGCAAGGGGAGACCCAGTACTTC.

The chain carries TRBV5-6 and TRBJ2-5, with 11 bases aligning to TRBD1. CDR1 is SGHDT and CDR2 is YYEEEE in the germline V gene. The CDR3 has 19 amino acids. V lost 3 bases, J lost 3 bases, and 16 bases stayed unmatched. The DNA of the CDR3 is TGTGCCAGCAGCTCTTACCGGGACAGGGGGTTCGTGGGGGAAGAGACCCAGTACTTC. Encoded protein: CASSSYRDRGFVGEETQYF.

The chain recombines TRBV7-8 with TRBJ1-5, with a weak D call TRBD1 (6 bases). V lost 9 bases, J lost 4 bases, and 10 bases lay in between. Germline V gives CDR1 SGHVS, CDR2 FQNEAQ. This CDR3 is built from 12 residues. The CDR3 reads CASTGMNQPQHF. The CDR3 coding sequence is TGTGCCAGTACAGGGATGAATCAGCCCCAGCATTTT.

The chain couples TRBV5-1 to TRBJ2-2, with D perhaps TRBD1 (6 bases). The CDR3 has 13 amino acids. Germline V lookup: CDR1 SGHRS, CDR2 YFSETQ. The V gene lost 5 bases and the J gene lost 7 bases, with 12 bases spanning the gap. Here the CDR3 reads CASSGGWDGELFF. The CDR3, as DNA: TGCGCCAGCAGTGGGGGCTGGGACGGGGAGCTGTTTTTT.